The rows below give T cell receptor beta chains drawn from one sample of a study of T-cell memory formation after mild COVID-19. TCRdb reprocessed the 5' RACE reads via MiXCR and lists one record per CDR3 protein. In the table there are hundreds of thousands of distinct CDR3 sequences, roughly 20% of which are singletons. Sequencing was carried out using PBMCs or a T cell subset sorted from them (not recorded which). The receptors here all came from an adult woman who had mild COVID-19 (a few samples of this study predate the infection). Cell type and time point are not known. The CDR3 runs from the conserved cysteine through the conserved F or W. The order of the fields is clone size, D gene, J gene, V gene, CDR3 DNA, CDR3 protein. D genes are given only for firm matches. Not all rows give a size; the values are once, few, many and, for expanded clones, a class.

many | TRBD2 | TRBJ2-5 | TRBV7-9 | TGTGCCAGCAGCCTCCCTAGCGGGAGGTACCAAGAGACCCAGTACTTC | CASSLPSGRYQETQYF
few | - | TRBJ2-3 | TRBV7-2 | TGTGCCAGCAGCTTTGAGGGACGGCTTCGCACAGATACGCAGTATTTT | CASSFEGRLRTDTQYF
- | TRBD2 | TRBJ2-1 | TRBV19 | TGTGCCAGTAGTATAGGGAGCGGGAGTGTGGGGTACGAGCAGTTCTTC | CASSIGSGSVGYEQFF
few | TRBD2 | TRBJ2-3 | TRBV29-1 | TGCAGCGTCGCGGGTGGCGGGAGTTCGGTAGATACGCAGTATTTT | CSVAGGGSSVDTQYF
- | TRBD2 | TRBJ2-1 | TRBV7-8 | TGTGCCAGCAGCTTAGCGGGACTAGCGGGTACCAATGAGCAGTTCTTC | CASSLAGLAGTNEQFF
- | TRBD2 | TRBJ2-1 | TRBV15 | TGTGCCACCAGCGGCGGGGGACTCTACAATGAGCAGTTCTTC | CATSGGGLYNEQFF
- | - | TRBJ1-2 | TRBV29-1 | TGCAGCGTTGAAGACCCCCCAGCCCTCTATGGCTACACCTTC | CSVEDPPALYGYTF
- | - | TRBJ1-1 | TRBV30 | TGTGCCTGGATGGAGCACACTGAAGCTTTCTTT | CAWMEHTEAFF
few | TRBD2 | TRBJ2-3 | TRBV7-7 | TGTGCCAGCAGCCCCAGCGGGGTGGGCCCAGATACGCAGTATTTT | CASSPSGVGPDTQYF
- | - | TRBJ2-7 | TRBV29-1 | TGCAGCGTTGTCCGTGTTACAGGGTCTGTTTCCTACGAGCAGTACTTC | CSVVRVTGSVSYEQYF
- | TRBD2 | TRBJ2-3 | TRBV29-1 | TGCAGCGTTGAAGAAAGAGCGGGGGGAAGCACAGATACGCAGTATTTT | CSVEERAGGSTDTQYF
- | - | TRBJ1-1 | TRBV20-1 | TGCAGTGCTAGAGCCCTACTTGGACAGAGTGAAGCTTTCTTT | CSARALLGQSEAFF
few | - | TRBJ2-7 | TRBV4-1 | TGCGCCAGCAGCCAAGGGCACGGCTCCTACGAGCAGTACTTC | CASSQGHGSYEQYF
few | TRBD2 | TRBJ2-3 | TRBV9 | TGTGCCAGCAGCGCTAGCGGGAGGGCCGCAGATACGCAGTATTTT | CASSASGRAADTQYF
few | TRBD1 | TRBJ2-7 | TRBV6-6 | TGTGCCAGCAGTTTGACAGGGGCCTACAGTACTTCCTACGAGCAGTACTTC | CASSLTGAYSTSYEQYF
- | TRBD1 | TRBJ2-5 | TRBV2 | TGTGCCAGCGGACGGGACAGGGCGTTGGTGACCCAGTACTTC | CASGRDRALVTQYF
- | - | TRBJ1-1 | TRBV30 | TGTGCCTGGATAAAAAGGGTGCGGAACACTGAAGCTTTCTTT | CAWIKRVRNTEAFF
- | - | TRBJ1-1 | TRBV4-3 | TGCGCCAGCAGCCAACTAGCAGCGAACACTGAAGCTTTCTTT | CASSQLAANTEAFF
few | TRBD1 | TRBJ2-1 | TRBV2 | TGTGCCAGCAGCCACCAAAGGACAGGTCTATTGAATGAGCAGTTCTTC | CASSHQRTGLLNEQFF
- | - | TRBJ2-1 | TRBV15 | TGTGCCACCAGCAGAGCCTCGGGACTTATCTACAATGAGCAGTTCTTC | CATSRASGLIYNEQFF
- | - | TRBJ2-3 | TRBV5-1 | TGCGCCAGCAGCTTTCCGGGCGGGAGCACAGATACGCAGTATTTT | CASSFPGGSTDTQYF
few | TRBD2 | TRBJ2-5 | TRBV20-1 | TGCAGTGCTAGGGGGGTCGGGAGGGAGACCCAGTACTTC | CSARGVGRETQYF
few | - | TRBJ2-1 | TRBV12-3/TRBV12-4 | TGTGCCAGCAGGATCGCGGGACTCCAAGTGCAGTTCTTC | CASRIAGLQVQFF
few | TRBD1 | TRBJ1-1 | TRBV30 | TGTGCCCGTTCGGGGACAGAGAACACTGAAGCTTTCTTT | CARSGTENTEAFF
few | TRBD1 | TRBJ2-1 | TRBV5-5 | TGTGCCAGCAGCTCGATGACAGGGGTGAATCTCAATGAGCAGTTCTTC | CASSSMTGVNLNEQFF
- | - | TRBJ1-5 | TRBV20-1 | TGCAGTGCTAGGCCCGCGGGTAGTAATCAGCCCCAGCATTTT | CSARPAGSNQPQHF
few | - | TRBJ2-1 | TRBV6-6 | TGTGCCAGCAGCCCGCCCGGCTCGAGCTCCTACAATGAGCAGTTCTTC | CASSPPGSSSYNEQFF
- | - | TRBJ2-5 | TRBV7-9 | TGTGCCAGCAGCTTAGCCCCGAGGGAAAGAGAGACCCAGTACTTC | CASSLAPRERETQYF
- | - | TRBJ1-2 | TRBV9 | TGTGCCAGCAGCCCCACGGACAGTGAGTGGTGGGGCTACACCTTC | CASSPTDSEWWGYTF
- | - | TRBJ1-1 | TRBV6-2/TRBV6-3 | TGTGCCAGCAGCCCGGTGAGGCAGGGTGAAGCTTTCTTT | CASSPVRQGEAFF
few | - | TRBJ2-3 | TRBV6-2/TRBV6-3 | TGTGCCAGCAGTTACGGGCAGAGTTTTAGCACAGATACGCAGTATTTT | CASSYGQSFSTDTQYF
- | TRBD1 | TRBJ2-1 | TRBV2 | TGTGCCAGCAGTGGACGGGACAGTGAATACAATGAGCAGTTCTTC | CASSGRDSEYNEQFF
- | - | TRBJ2-1 | TRBV27 | TGTGCCAGCAGTTTGGTAGGGGTGAGTTGGGATGAGCAGTTCTTC | CASSLVGVSWDEQFF
few | TRBD2 | TRBJ2-1 | TRBV5-6 | TGTGCCAGCAGCTTCGTGTCCCTAGCGGGGGGAAATGAGCAGTTCTTC | CASSFVSLAGGNEQFF
- | - | TRBJ2-1 | TRBV24-1 | TGTGCCACCAGTGATTCAGGGTACAATGAGCAGTTCTTC | CATSDSGYNEQFF
- | - | TRBJ1-5 | TRBV12-3/TRBV12-4 | TGTGCCAGCAAGCATAGCAATCAGCCCCAGCATTTT | CASKHSNQPQHF
few | - | TRBJ1-3 | TRBV7-9 | TGTGCCAGCAGCTTAGTTTGGACACTTGGAAACACCATATATTTT | CASSLVWTLGNTIYF
few | TRBD2 | TRBJ2-1 | TRBV12-3/TRBV12-4 | TGTGCCAGCCGGACTAGCGGAGCATACAATGAGCAGTTCTTC | CASRTSGAYNEQFF
- | - | TRBJ2-7 | TRBV12-3/TRBV12-4 | TGTGCCAGCAGTTTCTATGGGGGCTCGGATGAGCAGTACTTC | CASSFYGGSDEQYF
few | - | TRBJ2-1 | TRBV7-8 | TGTGCCAGCAGCTTATCGGGAGTCCGGAATGAGCAGTTCTTC | CASSLSGVRNEQFF
few | - | TRBJ2-7 | TRBV20-1 | TGCAGTGCTAGATTCAGGAGGCCCGGGATGACAGACGAAAGCTCCTACGAGCAGTACTTC | CSARFRRPGMTDESSYEQYF
few | - | TRBJ1-1 | TRBV10-3 | TGTGCCATCAGCGCTTTGAGTATGAACACTGAAGCTTTCTTT | CAISALSMNTEAFF
many | - | TRBJ2-2 | TRBV24-1 | TGTGCCACCAGATCTACAACGGCCACCGGGGAGCTGTTTTTT | CATRSTTATGELFF
- | - | TRBJ2-2 | TRBV7-6 | TGTGCCAGCAGCCCCTCCCGCACCGGGGAGCTGTTTTTT | CASSPSRTGELFF
few | TRBD2 | TRBJ2-7 | TRBV5-1 | TGCGCCAGCAGCTTGGTAAGCGGGGCCTCCTACGAGCAGTACTTC | CASSLVSGASYEQYF
- | TRBD2 | TRBJ2-7 | TRBV19 | TGTGCCAGTAGCCCCCCGGCGGGGGGCCAGGACGAGCAGTACTTC | CASSPPAGGQDEQYF
- | - | TRBJ2-1 | TRBV24-1 | TGTGCCACCAGTGATCCGGTGAGAGGGCAGTTCTTC | CATSDPVRGQFF
few | TRBD2 | TRBJ2-1 | TRBV5-1 | TGCGCCAGCAGCCCCGGGACTAGCGGGAGGTTGGGCAATGAGCAGTTCTTC | CASSPGTSGRLGNEQFF
few | - | TRBJ2-1 | TRBV4-3 | TGCGCCAGCAGCCAAGATTTCGTCTCGGGAGTTGAGTTATCGCCGTACAATGAGCAGTTCTTC | CASSQDFVSGVELSPYNEQFF
- | - | TRBJ2-7 | TRBV7-9 | TGTGCCAGCAGCTTAACGGTGGCGGCAGGGGTCTACGAGCAGTACTTC | CASSLTVAAGVYEQYF
- | - | TRBJ2-3 | TRBV7-9 | TGTGCCAGCAGCTCGTCTCTAGGGCTCCGGGCGGATACGCAGTATTTT | CASSSSLGLRADTQYF
- | - | TRBJ1-1 | TRBV4-1 | TGCGCCAGCAGCCAAGCGGCGGGCACTGAAGCTTTCTTT | CASSQAAGTEAFF
- | TRBD1 | TRBJ2-7 | TRBV29-1 | TGCAGCGTTGCCGGACAGGGTGGGTGGCAGTACTTC | CSVAGQGGWQYF
- | TRBD2 | TRBJ2-1 | TRBV6-4 | TGTGCCAGCAGTGTCGATAGCGGGAGAGGTGAGCAGTTCTTC | CASSVDSGRGEQFF
- | TRBD2 | TRBJ2-1 | TRBV20-1 | TGCAGTGCTAGAGGTGGGAGGGCCCGCGATGAGCAGTTCTTC | CSARGGRARDEQFF